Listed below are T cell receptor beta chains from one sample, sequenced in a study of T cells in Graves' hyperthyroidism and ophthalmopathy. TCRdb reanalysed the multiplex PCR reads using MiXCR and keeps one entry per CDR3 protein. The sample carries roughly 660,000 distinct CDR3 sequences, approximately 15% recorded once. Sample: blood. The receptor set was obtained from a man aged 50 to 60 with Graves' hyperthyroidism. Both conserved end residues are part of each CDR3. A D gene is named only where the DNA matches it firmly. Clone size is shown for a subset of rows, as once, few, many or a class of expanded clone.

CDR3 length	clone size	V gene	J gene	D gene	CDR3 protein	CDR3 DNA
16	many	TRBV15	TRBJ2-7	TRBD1	CATSRDGDRSSYEQYF	TGTGCCACCAGCAGAGATGGGGACAGGTCATCCTACGAGCAGTACTTC
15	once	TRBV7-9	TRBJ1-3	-	CASSPTAASGNTIYF	TGTGCCAGCTCCCCGACGGCAGCCTCTGGAAACACCATATATTTT
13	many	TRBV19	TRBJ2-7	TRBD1	CASSVTGTYEQYF	TGTGCCAGTAGTGTGACAGGGACCTACGAGCAGTACTTC
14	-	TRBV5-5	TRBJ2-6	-	CASTRESVANVLTF	TGTGCCAGCACCAGGGAATCCGTGGCCAACGTCCTGACTTTC
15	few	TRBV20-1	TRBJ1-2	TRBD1	CSTTQGAQANYGYTF	TGCAGTACTACACAGGGGGCTCAGGCTAACTATGGCTACACCTTC
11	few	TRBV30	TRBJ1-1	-	CAWSPGTEAFF	TGTGCCTGGAGTCCTGGGACAGAAGCTTTCTTT
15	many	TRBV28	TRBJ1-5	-	CASSLVGQTHQPQHF	TGTGCCAGCAGTTTGGTAGGCCAGACCCATCAGCCCCAGCATTTT
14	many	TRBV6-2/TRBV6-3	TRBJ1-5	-	CATCWGTSNQPQHF	TGTGCCACGTGTTGGGGTACGAGCAATCAGCCCCAGCATTTT
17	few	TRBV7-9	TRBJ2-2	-	CASSLNSGPNPTGELFF	TGTGCCAGCAGCTTAAATAGCGGACCAAACCCCACCGGGGAGCTGTTTTTT
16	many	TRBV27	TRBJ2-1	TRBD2	CASSFRTSGRRDEQFF	TGTGCCAGCAGTTTTCGGACTAGCGGGAGAAGGGATGAGCAGTTCTTC
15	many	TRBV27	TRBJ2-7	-	CASSLKLGIPYEQYF	TGTGCCAGCAGTTTAAAACTCGGTATTCCCTACGAGCAGTACTTC